This T cell receptor beta chain was profiled in a study of T cells in Graves' hyperthyroidism and ophthalmopathy. Amplified TCR beta CDR3 regions derived from RNA transcripts. Primed by the HTBI set, a first-round RT-PCR was run on the TCR CDR3. TCRdb reprocessed the multiplex PCR reads with MiXCR, giving one entry per CDR3 protein. Of about 410,000 distinct CDR3 sequences listed, under 15% are singletons. Germline values: CDR1 MNHEY, CDR2 SMNVEV (reference sequence). Between the trimmed V and J ends, which lost 1 base and 7 bases, there was a span of 7 bases. The CDR3 has 13 amino acids. This clonotype was seen ten or more times.

The sequencing input was blood. V is TRBV27 and J is TRBJ2-2; D remains unclear. The clonotype comes from a man between 18 and 29 years old with Graves' ophthalmopathy. CDR3 sequence reads: CASSLWVGGELFF. The CDR3 DNA follows: TGTGCCAGCAGTTTATGGGTGGGCGGGGAGCTGTTTTTT.